A selection of T cell receptor beta chains follows, all from one sample in a study of blood T cell repertoires in COVID-19. TCRdb keeps only in-frame clones here, not all; method: immunoSEQ multiplex PCR. The data contain some 99,000 clones, approximately 80% of them singletons. The sample taken for sequencing was peripheral blood. These receptors originate from a woman between 50 and 59 years old with acute or convalescent COVID-19. The CDR3 runs from the conserved cysteine through the conserved F or W.

v_gene: TRBV6-6
j_gene: TRBJ2-7
CDR3aa: CASTTGSYEQYF

v_gene: TRBV5-1
j_gene: TRBJ1-4
CDR3aa: CASSLVTEEKLFF

v_gene: TRBV19
j_gene: TRBJ1-5
CDR3aa: CASTDGQGGQPQHF

v_gene: TRBV5-8
j_gene: TRBJ2-1
CDR3aa: CASREPGKDNEQFF

v_gene: TRBV6-1
j_gene: TRBJ1-1
CDR3aa: CASSDNRGLTEAFF

v_gene: TRBV21-1
j_gene: TRBJ1-5
CDR3aa: CVQGSAQPQHF

v_gene: TRBV18
j_gene: TRBJ2-7
CDR3aa: CASSPAQGVSYEQYF

v_gene: TRBV5-1
j_gene: TRBJ1-2
CDR3aa: CASSLDRGFYGYTF

v_gene: TRBV10-3
j_gene: TRBJ1-2
CDR3aa: CAISEYGRTGVAYGYTF

v_gene: TRBV4-1
j_gene: TRBJ1-1
CDR3aa: CASSQLLGTLNTEAFF

v_gene: TRBV10-1
j_gene: TRBJ1-5
CDR3aa: CASSDQGDQPQHF

v_gene: TRBV2
j_gene: TRBJ1-5
CDR3aa: CASSEERDQPQHF

v_gene: TRBV4-2
j_gene: TRBJ2-2
CDR3aa: CASRGPKAGDGELFF

v_gene: TRBV6-5
j_gene: TRBJ1-2
CDR3aa: CASSPSLQGLYGYTF

v_gene: TRBV19
j_gene: TRBJ2-7
CDR3aa: CASSYPGLTMEQYF

v_gene: TRBV10-1
j_gene: TRBJ1-1
CDR3aa: CASSAGTGGYRAFF

v_gene: TRBV5-1
j_gene: TRBJ1-1
CDR3aa: CASSLVAGEGAFF

v_gene: TRBV19
j_gene: TRBJ1-1
CDR3aa: CASSTLLGAENTEAFF

v_gene: TRBV5-1
j_gene: TRBJ2-5
CDR3aa: CASSLMRQETQYF

v_gene: TRBV24-1
j_gene: TRBJ1-1
CDR3aa: CATSDRGQGAGNTEAFF

v_gene: TRBV5-1
j_gene: TRBJ1-1
CDR3aa: CASRPQGTMLGTEAFF

v_gene: TRBV4-1
j_gene: TRBJ2-3
CDR3aa: CASSPPRGTSGKRTDTQYF

v_gene: TRBV5-1
j_gene: TRBJ2-3
CDR3aa: CASSFFGGAEDTQYF

v_gene: TRBV9
j_gene: TRBJ2-5
CDR3aa: CASSSQWETQYF

v_gene: TRBV9
j_gene: TRBJ1-1
CDR3aa: CASSASGVMNTEAFF

v_gene: TRBV3-1/TRBV3-2
j_gene: TRBJ1-1
CDR3aa: CASSPWDRGNTEAFF

v_gene: TRBV4-2
j_gene: TRBJ1-5
CDR3aa: CASSQDMGSGQGVLYQPQHF

v_gene: TRBV6-4
j_gene: TRBJ2-3
CDR3aa: CASSEGRGTDTQYF

v_gene: TRBV20-1
j_gene: TRBJ1-1
CDR3aa: CSASIPQVQNTEAFF

v_gene: TRBV11-2
j_gene: TRBJ2-3
CDR3aa: CASSLASLAEGVTDTQYF

v_gene: TRBV28
j_gene: TRBJ1-6
CDR3aa: CASSQHPGNSPLHF

v_gene: TRBV30
j_gene: TRBJ1-1
CDR3aa: CAWGQGVTEAFF

v_gene: TRBV3-1/TRBV3-2
j_gene: TRBJ1-1
CDR3aa: CATIGQGNTEAFF

v_gene: TRBV9
j_gene: TRBJ1-6
CDR3aa: CASSFHGSFDSPLHF

v_gene: TRBV12-5
j_gene: TRBJ2-7
CDR3aa: CASGSPGPAYEQYF

v_gene: TRBV11-2
j_gene: TRBJ1-5
CDR3aa: CASSFVADQPQHF

v_gene: TRBV6-5
j_gene: TRBJ2-3
CDR3aa: CASSVQDTQYF

v_gene: TRBV10-3
j_gene: TRBJ2-7
CDR3aa: CAISEPRGTGPSHSYEQYF

v_gene: TRBV6-2/TRBV6-3
j_gene: TRBJ2-7
CDR3aa: CASSGGTDGWTGYF

v_gene: TRBV5-1
j_gene: TRBJ1-2
CDR3aa: CASSLAVSVTNYGYTF

v_gene: TRBV19
j_gene: TRBJ1-2
CDR3aa: CASSIEGPGYNYGYTF

v_gene: TRBV19
j_gene: TRBJ1-5
CDR3aa: CASRSTGGDNQPQHF

v_gene: TRBV3-1/TRBV3-2
j_gene: TRBJ1-2
CDR3aa: CASSQPRQGSANYGYTF

v_gene: TRBV5-1
j_gene: TRBJ2-4
CDR3aa: CASSSRVGRMDIQYF

v_gene: TRBV28
j_gene: TRBJ1-1
CDR3aa: CASSLTGGASTEAFF

v_gene: TRBV7-3
j_gene: TRBJ2-3
CDR3aa: CASSLSGFAGAGADTQYF

v_gene: TRBV24-1
j_gene: TRBJ2-3
CDR3aa: CATSDPRGAGDTQYF

v_gene: TRBV4-2
j_gene: TRBJ2-2
CDR3aa: CASSREDGVGELFF

v_gene: TRBV18
j_gene: TRBJ1-2
CDR3aa: CASSPPGQFYGYTF

v_gene: TRBV7-2
j_gene: TRBJ2-1
CDR3aa: CASSPSTSYNEQFF

v_gene: TRBV27
j_gene: TRBJ1-5
CDR3aa: CASSLNGEDQPQHF

v_gene: TRBV27
j_gene: TRBJ1-6
CDR3aa: CASRRQGWNSYNSPLHF

v_gene: TRBV11-3
j_gene: TRBJ1-3
CDR3aa: CASSQRDRDANPHSGNTIYF